These T cell receptor beta chains were read from a single sample in a study of spatial heterogeneity in lung cancer. TCRdb processed the 5' RACE reads anew with MiXCR; each CDR3 protein has one entry. The sample carries tens of thousands of distinct CDR3 sequences, 13% recorded once. This specimen consisted of PBMCs, obtained at surgery. The receptors originated from a male donor with early-stage non-small cell lung cancer. Each CDR3 is given with its conserved first and last residue. The order of the fields is D gene, V gene, J gene, clone size, CDR3 DNA, CDR3 protein. The D gene is left open where the match is weak. Clone size is not always given. Where it is, it says once, few, many or a class for expanded clones.

d_gene: TRBD2
v_gene: TRBV5-4
j_gene: TRBJ2-3
abundance: -
CDR3nt: TGTGCCAGCAGCCCGGAGGGCGGGAGGGCATCAGATACGCAGTATTTT
CDR3aa: CASSPEGGRASDTQYF

d_gene: -
v_gene: TRBV25-1
j_gene: TRBJ2-1
abundance: -
CDR3nt: TGTGCCAGCAGTGGAAGTCGACAGCTTTATCAGTTCTTC
CDR3aa: CASSGSRQLYQFF

d_gene: -
v_gene: TRBV27
j_gene: TRBJ2-1
abundance: few
CDR3nt: TGTGCCAGCAGTTACCCCGGGCCCTCCACTGAGCAGTTCTTC
CDR3aa: CASSYPGPSTEQFF

d_gene: TRBD2
v_gene: TRBV7-9
j_gene: TRBJ2-2
abundance: many
CDR3nt: TGTGCCAGCAGCCCGGCGGGGGCCGGGGAGCTGTTTTTT
CDR3aa: CASSPAGAGELFF

d_gene: TRBD1
v_gene: TRBV19
j_gene: TRBJ1-6
abundance: few
CDR3nt: TGTGCCAGTCGAAGGACAGGGGCGAATAATTCACCCCTCCACTTT
CDR3aa: CASRRTGANNSPLHF

d_gene: -
v_gene: TRBV7-6
j_gene: TRBJ2-1
abundance: -
CDR3nt: TGTGCCGGCATGACCAGAAGCTCCTACAATGAGCAGTTCTTC
CDR3aa: CAGMTRSSYNEQFF

d_gene: TRBD1
v_gene: TRBV9
j_gene: TRBJ1-5
abundance: -
CDR3nt: TGTGCCAGCAGCGTAACGGGACAGGAGGATCAGCCCCAGCATTTT
CDR3aa: CASSVTGQEDQPQHF

d_gene: -
v_gene: TRBV28
j_gene: TRBJ1-2
abundance: -
CDR3nt: TGTGCCAGCATGTCCCAGGGTCCCTATGGCTACACCTTC
CDR3aa: CASMSQGPYGYTF

d_gene: TRBD1
v_gene: TRBV7-9
j_gene: TRBJ2-7
abundance: -
CDR3nt: TGTGCCAGCAGCAACCCCGGGACAGATATCTACGAGCAGTACTTC
CDR3aa: CASSNPGTDIYEQYF

d_gene: TRBD1
v_gene: TRBV7-9
j_gene: TRBJ2-2
abundance: few
CDR3nt: TGTGCCAGCAGCTTAAAGTCACAGGGGGCGACCGGGGAGCTGTTTTTT
CDR3aa: CASSLKSQGATGELFF

d_gene: -
v_gene: TRBV27
j_gene: TRBJ2-7
abundance: -
CDR3nt: TGTGCCAGCAGTTTACCCGGGGTCGCCTACGAGCAGTACTTC
CDR3aa: CASSLPGVAYEQYF

d_gene: -
v_gene: TRBV20-1
j_gene: TRBJ1-1
abundance: many
CDR3nt: TGCAGTGCTAAAGACAACCCTGAAGCTTTCTTT
CDR3aa: CSAKDNPEAFF

d_gene: TRBD2
v_gene: TRBV2
j_gene: TRBJ2-1
abundance: many
CDR3nt: TGTGCCACCGACCAGCCTAGCGGCCCGAACAATGAGCAGTTCTTC
CDR3aa: CATDQPSGPNNEQFF

d_gene: -
v_gene: TRBV30
j_gene: TRBJ1-1
abundance: -
CDR3nt: TGTGCCTGGAGTAGCAGGGAATCGTTTGAGGCTTTCTTT
CDR3aa: CAWSSRESFEAFF

d_gene: -
v_gene: TRBV29-1
j_gene: TRBJ1-5
abundance: -
CDR3nt: TGCAGCGTTGAAGAAGGAGGCCAGCCCCAGCATTTT
CDR3aa: CSVEEGGQPQHF

d_gene: TRBD2
v_gene: TRBV5-6
j_gene: TRBJ2-7
abundance: -
CDR3nt: TGTGCCAGCACCAAGGGCGTAGCGGGAGGTGAGCAGTACTTC
CDR3aa: CASTKGVAGGEQYF

d_gene: -
v_gene: TRBV12-5
j_gene: TRBJ2-2
abundance: -
CDR3nt: TGTGCTAGTGGTTTAGATAGAGGTAGGGGGAGGCCGAACACCGGGGAGCTGTTTTTT
CDR3aa: CASGLDRGRGRPNTGELFF